Listed here is a single TCR beta chain. The data are from a study of blood T cell repertoires in COVID-19. Study-level background: PBMCs, B-cell-depleted T cells, or T cells were the source of the cDNA or gDNA that made up the material.

Per the authors' pipeline: Amplifying reference gene primers gave estimates of nucleated cell counts. The assay was immunoSEQ multiplex PCR, and TCRdb's table has in-frame clones only and misses some. V, J and clone size are those of that table, while D and trimming were read from the DNA. The sample contains 35,000 to 55,000 clones, around 83% of which appear only once. Germline V gene lookup returns CDR1 LGHNA and CDR2 YSLEER. The CDR3 consists of 18 residues. With V trimmed by 6 bases and J by 2 bases, 8 bases remained unmatched. The sample comprised peripheral blood. The chain carries TRBV4-3 and TRBJ2-6, with 12 bases identical to TRBD2. This TCR was recovered from a woman aged 70-85 years in a cohort sampled during active COVID-19. This CDR3 reads CASSSTSGSLAGANVLTF. The CDR3 DNA reads TGCGCCAGCAGTTCGACTAGCGGGAGTCTGGCTGGGGCCAACGTCCTGACTTTC.